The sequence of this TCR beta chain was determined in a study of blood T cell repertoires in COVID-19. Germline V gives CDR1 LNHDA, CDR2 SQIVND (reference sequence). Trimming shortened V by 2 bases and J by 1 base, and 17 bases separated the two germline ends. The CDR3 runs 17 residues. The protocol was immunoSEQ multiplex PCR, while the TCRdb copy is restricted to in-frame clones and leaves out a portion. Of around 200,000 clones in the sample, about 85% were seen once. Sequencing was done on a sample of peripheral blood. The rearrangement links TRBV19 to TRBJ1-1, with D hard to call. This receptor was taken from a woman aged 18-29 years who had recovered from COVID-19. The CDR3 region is CASSISRRGTSNTEAFF. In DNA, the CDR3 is TGTGCCAGTAGTATATCCCGCCGCGGCACTTCGAACACTGAAGCTTTCTTT.